Below are 12 T cell receptor beta chains sequenced from a single sample in a study of monozygotic twins with inflammatory bowel disease. TCRdb reanalyzed the 5' RACE reads and collapses them to one entry per CDR3 protein, without DNA. Its listing shows around 380,000 distinct CDR3 sequences. Sequenced: blood. The receptor set was obtained from a human donor with ulcerative colitis or Crohn's disease, or a healthy co-twin of an affected twin (not recorded which).

The J gene is TRBJ2-1, the V gene TRBV6-5; with no DNA, the TCRdb D assignment of TRBD2 cannot be verified. This CDR3 is built from 13 residues. CDR1 and CDR2 (germline): MNHEY, SVGAGI. This CDR3 is CASRIGTLDEQFF.

This rearrangement joins TRBV10-3 to TRBJ2-1; no DNA is available, so the TRBD1 call from TCRdb remains unchecked. The CDR3 length is 14 residues. CDR1 and CDR2 (germline): ENHRY, SYGVKD. The CDR3 loop reads CAINDRGFRNEQFF.

The chain joins TRBV2 to TRBJ2-2. This CDR3 region has 13 residues. The germline V gene has CDR1 SNHLY and CDR2 FYNNEI. The CDR3 sequence is CASSEKNTGELFF.

This chain joins TRBV12-3 or TRBV12-4 and TRBJ2-5; without DNA, the TCRdb call of TRBD1 cannot be checked. This CDR3 contains 14 residues. CDR3 in amino acids: CASRDRGLEETQYF.

The CDR3 region is CASSLRGRGDSPLHF. The chain recombines TRBV12-3 or TRBV12-4 with TRBJ1-6; the TCRdb call, TRBD1, lacks DNA for checking. This CDR3 region has 15 residues.

V is TRBV20-1 and J is TRBJ1-1; TCRdb indicates TRBD1, and absent DNA this call remains unverified. Germline V lookup: CDR1 DFQATT, CDR2 SNEGSKA (reference sequence). This CDR3 is built from 14 residues. CDR3: CSARRGGENTEAFF.

This chain connects TRBV5-1 to TRBJ1-4. CDR1 SGHRS and CDR2 YFSETQ come from the germline V gene. The CDR3 runs 13 residues. This chain's CDR3 is CASSVWSGEKLFF.

The chain is built from TRBV15 and TRBJ2-5; the D gene TCRdb calls, TRBD2, cannot be checked with no DNA. In germline, CDR1 is LNHNV, CDR2 YYDKDF (reference sequence). There are 16 residues in the CDR3. This chain's CDR3 is CATSRDFLAALETQYF.

This chain links TRBV4-3 with TRBJ2-1; TCRdb outputs TRBD2, but without DNA this stays unchecked. CDR1 and CDR2 (germline): LGHNA, YSLEER. The CDR3 spans 15 residues. This CDR3 reads CASSQRGEGRDEQFF.

This chain links TRBV28 with TRBJ1-5. The CDR3 is 12 amino acids. Germline-derived CDR1 and CDR2 are MDHEN and SYDVKM. CDR3 sequence: CASMEGSQPQHF. Combining the CDR3 with reference TRBV28 and TRBJ1-5 gives the whole variable domain DVKVTQSSRYLVKRTGEKVFLECVQDMDHENMFWYRQDPGLGLRLIYFSYDVKMKEKGDIPEGYSVSREKKERFSLILESASTNQTSMYLCASMEGSQPQHFGDGTRLSIL.

The rearrangement joins TRBV7-3 to TRBJ2-3; TCRdb lists TRBD1, though no DNA is available to test this call. This CDR3 has 14 amino acids. CDR1 and CDR2 from the germline V gene are SGHTA and FQGTGA. CDR3 loop: CASSPTGGPDTQYF.

J is TRBJ2-1 and V is TRBV3-1; there is no DNA to check the TCRdb D call of TRBD1. Germline assignment: CDR1 LGHDT and CDR2 YNNKEL (reference sequence). CDR3 length: 15 amino acids. The CDR3 loop is CASSSGQGTFNEQFF.